These 26 T cell receptor beta chains came from one sample sequenced in a study of blood T cell repertoires in COVID-19. The table came from immunoSEQ multiplex PCR; TCRdb's copy has only in-frame clones and leaves some out. The table includes about 190,000 clones, around 84% detected once. The sample comprised PBMCs or T cells enriched from blood (not recorded which). The receptors were gathered from a young woman who had recovered from COVID-19.

The chain couples TRBV5-6 to TRBJ2-7; unclear D gene. V lost 3 bases, J lost 4 bases, and 17 bases lay in between. Germline-derived CDR1 and CDR2 are SGHDT and YYEEEE. The CDR3 loop spans 15 amino acids. This CDR3 is CASSSLVDSGYEQYF. CDR3 in DNA: TGTGCCAGCAGCTCTCTGGTGGATTCAGGTTACGAGCAGTACTTC.

The gene calls are TRBV18 and TRBJ2-7; D is perhaps TRBD1 (6 bases). V gave up 1 base and J gave up 6 bases, with 13 bases separating them. Germline lookup yields CDR1 KGHSH and CDR2 LQKENI. The CDR3 has 14 amino acids. CDR3 amino acids: CASSPLPGAIEQYV. CDR3 nucleotides: TGTGCCAGCTCACCACTTCCAGGGGCCATCGAGCAGTACGTC.

In this sample, this clone turned up a few times. The J gene is TRBJ1-5, the V gene TRBV28; a weak D match, TRBD1 (5 bases). Germline V CDR1 and CDR2: MDHEN, SYDVKM. Trimming took 7 bases from V and 3 from J, leaving 10 bases between them. The CDR3 loop spans 13 amino acids. This CDR3 is CASIGGANQPQHF. CDR3 bases: TGTGCCAGCATTGGAGGGGCCAATCAGCCCCAGCATTTT.

The chain has TRBV27 and TRBJ2-5; TRBD1 matches at 8 bases. The germline gives CDR1 MNHEY, CDR2 SMNVEV (reference sequence). The trim removed 4 bases at V and 2 bases at J, leaving 0 bases unmatched. The CDR3 runs to 13 residues. The CDR3: CASSWDRQETQYF. CDR3 bases: TGTGCCAGCAGTTGGGACAGGCAAGAGACCCAGTACTTC.

CDR3 sequence reads: CASSLQGAGETQYF. CDR3 nucleotide sequence: TGTGCCAGCAGTCTACAGGGGGCTGGGGAGACCCAGTACTTC. This chain joins TRBV28 and TRBJ2-5; 9 bases agree with TRBD1. Trimming at V came to 5 bases and at J to 5 bases, leaving 6 bases not matched to a gene. This CDR3 spans 14 amino acids. Germline loops: CDR1 MDHEN, CDR2 SYDVKM.

The chain couples TRBV27 to TRBJ2-3, with TRBD2 matching 8 bases. CDR1 and CDR2 (germline): MNHEY, SMNVEV (reference sequence). Trimming cost V 7 bases and J 0 bases; bases outside gene matches: 12. The CDR3 runs to 17 residues. The CDR3 protein is CASTRGERGTSTDTQYF. The CDR3 region has the DNA TGTGCCAGCACCCGAGGCGAGCGGGGGACTAGCACAGATACGCAGTATTTT.

J is TRBJ2-1 and V is TRBV28; 7 bases fit TRBD2. The germline V gene has CDR1 MDHEN and CDR2 SYDVKM. This CDR3 comprises 16 residues. After removal of 11 bases from V and 0 bases from J, the junction contained 13 bases not matched to a gene. CDR3: CAFGGRAGSSYNEQFF. CDR3 sequence (DNA): TGTGCCTTCGGTGGGAGGGCCGGAAGCTCCTACAATGAGCAGTTCTTC.

This clone was detected a few times. CDR3 region: CASSYTSGGYEQYF. DNA of the CDR3: TGTGCCAGCAGCTACACTAGCGGAGGCTACGAGCAGTACTTC. The rearrangement uses TRBV14 and TRBJ2-7; 8 bases fit TRBD2. Germline V gene data show CDR1 as SGHDN and CDR2 as FVKESK. The CDR3 is 14 residues long. After removal of 5 bases from V and 3 bases from J, the junction contained 6 bases not matched to a gene.

The rearrangement uses TRBV2 and TRBJ2-1; TRBD2 matches at 7 bases. This CDR3 contains 14 residues. V was clipped by 4 bases and J by 3 bases; unmatched bases: 3. The V gene's germline CDR1 is SNHLY and CDR2 FYNNEI. The CDR3 here is CASSVGGSYNEQFF. Here the CDR3 DNA reads TGTGCCAGCAGTGTAGGCGGGAGCTACAATGAGCAGTTCTTC.

The chain couples TRBV3-1 (or the pseudogene TRBV3-2) to TRBJ2-1, with 11 positions matching TRBD2. Germline V gene data show CDR1 as LGHDT and CDR2 as YNNKEL (reference sequence). V was clipped by 3 bases and J by 4 bases; unmatched bases: 5. This CDR3 comprises 16 residues. In nucleotides, the CDR3 is TGTGCCAGCAGCCATTTAGCGGGAGGGCCGTACAATGAGCAGTTCTTC. Translated, it gives CASSHLAGGPYNEQFF.

The gene calls are TRBV19 and TRBJ2-5; 9 bases are shared with TRBD2. The junction had 2 bases not matched to a gene; V was cut back by 1 base and J by 2 bases. This CDR3 is built from 15 residues. Germline V lookup: CDR1 LNHDA, CDR2 SQIVND (reference sequence). The CDR3 sequence: CASSIAAGGQETQYF. DNA of the CDR3: TGTGCCAGTAGTATAGCAGCGGGAGGTCAAGAGACCCAGTACTTC.

The chain carries TRBV6-5 and TRBJ1-1; 7 bases align to TRBD1. The CDR3 contains 15 residues. Germline V gene sequence: CDR1 MNHEY, CDR2 SVGAGI. With 2 bases clipped from V and 7 bases from J, the junction kept 10 bases outside the gene matches. In DNA form, the CDR3 reads TGTGCCAGCAGTTACGCAGATACAGGGGTCATTGAAGCTTTCTTT. It translates to CASSYADTGVIEAFF.

This chain connects TRBV5-5 to TRBJ2-1; weak D call: TRBD1 (5 bases). The germline gives CDR1 SGHKS, CDR2 YYEKEE (reference sequence). Deletions cut 4 bases from V and 0 bases from J, with 11 bases between. The CDR3 consists of 15 residues. The CDR3 is CASSRQWSSYNEQFF. CDR3 sequence (DNA): TGTGCCAGCAGCCGACAGTGGAGCTCCTACAATGAGCAGTTCTTC.

This sequence joins TRBV5-6 and TRBJ2-1; the match to TRBD1 covers 9 bases. CDR3 length equals 15 residues. Germline CDR1 is SGHDT and CDR2 is YYEEEE. The V and J ends lost 4 bases and 4 bases, in that order; junction bases with no gene match: 6. CDR3 nucleotides: TGTGCCAGCAGCCGAGGGGGACAGGGATACAATGAGCAGTTCTTC. Translating gives CASSRGGQGYNEQFF. Full variable domain (outside the CDR3, taken from reference TRBV5-6 and TRBJ2-1): DAGVTQSPTHLIKTRGQQVTLRCSPKSGHDTVSWYQQALGQGPQFIFQYYEEEERQRGNFPDRFSGHQFPNYSSELNVNALLLGDSALYLCASSRGGQGYNEQFFGPGTRLTVL.

The V and J genes are TRBV7-9 and TRBJ1-4; D not resolved. The CDR3 loop spans 14 amino acids. In germline, CDR1 is SEHNR, CDR2 FQNEAQ (reference sequence). The V and J ends lost 1 base and 0 bases respectively, with 3 bases between them. The CDR3, as DNA: TGTGCCAGCAGCTTAGGAGCAACTAATGAAAAACTGTTTTTT. This sequence encodes CASSLGATNEKLFF.

This clone was seen more than once but under ten times. This same CDR3 is encoded by further DNA sequences in the sample. CDR3 loop: CASRRTGGVEKLFF. As DNA, the CDR3 is TGTGCCAGCAGGAGGACAGGGGGCGTCGAAAAACTGTTTTTT. V usage is TRBV6-5 and J usage is TRBJ1-4; the match to TRBD1 covers 11 bases. The CDR3 loop spans 14 amino acids. V was clipped by 6 bases and J by 8 bases; unmatched bases: 5. Germline V gene data show CDR1 as MNHEY and CDR2 as SVGAGI.

This sequence joins TRBV5-1 and TRBJ1-2; TRBD1 is a possible D gene (6 bases). This CDR3 region has 16 residues. With 2 bases removed from V and 3 bases from J, the gap between germline ends came to 17 bases. Germline CDR1 is SGHRS and CDR2 is YFSETQ. CDR3 in DNA: TGCGCCAGCAGCTTTTTTCCTGACAGGTCTCACTATGGCTACACCTTC. Its protein is CASSFFPDRSHYGYTF.

V usage is TRBV4-1 and J usage is TRBJ1-5; D might be TRBD1 (6 bases). V was trimmed by 0 bases and J by 2 bases, leaving 17 bases between them. Germline-derived CDR1 and CDR2 are MGHRA and YSYEKL. This CDR3 has 18 amino acids. The CDR3 DNA sequence: TGCGCCAGCAGCCAAGAGGCGGGGGCGCGTCTCGGCAATCAGCCCCAGCATTTT. Residues: CASSQEAGARLGNQPQHF.

V and J are TRBV28 and TRBJ1-5; TRBD1 aligns across 7 bases. V lost 6 bases to trimming and J lost 0 bases; unmatched junction nucleotides: 5. Germline CDR1 MDHEN, CDR2 SYDVKM. The CDR3 is 15 residues long. The CDR3 region is CASRPTGISNQPQHF. CDR3 sequence (DNA): TGTGCCAGCAGACCGACAGGGATTAGCAATCAGCCCCAGCATTTT.

The rearrangement uses TRBV19 and TRBJ2-5, with 7 bases aligning to TRBD1. The junction had 14 bases not matched to a gene; V was cut back by 5 bases and J by 5 bases. Germline V gene lookup returns CDR1 LNHDA and CDR2 SQIVND (reference sequence). CDR3 length: 16 amino acids. CDR3 sequence (DNA): TGTGCCAGTAGTGGCGCTGGGACAGTGAGGATCGAGACCCAGTACTTC. Its translation is CASSGAGTVRIETQYF. Based on the CDR3 plus reference TRBV19 and TRBJ2-5, the full variable domain is DGGITQSPKYLFRKEGQNVTLSCEQNLNHDAMYWYRQDPGQGLRLIYYSQIVNDFQKGDIAEGYSVSREKKESFPLTVTSAQKNPTAFYLCASSGAGTVRIETQYFGPGTRLLVL.

The rearrangement joins TRBV29-1 to TRBJ2-1; 7 bases are shared with TRBD1. Germline lookup yields CDR1 SQVTM and CDR2 ANQGSEA. The V gene end was trimmed by 8 bases and the J gene end by 9 bases; junction bases not matched to a gene: 7. CDR3 size: 11 residues. Here the CDR3 reads CSTRGGGEQFF. The CDR3 nucleotides are TGCAGCACAAGAGGGGGCGGTGAGCAGTTCTTC.

The chain uses TRBV20-1 and TRBJ1-4; D gene unclear. From germline, CDR1 is DFQATT and CDR2 SNEGSKA (reference sequence). This CDR3 is 11 amino acids long. Trimming shortened V by 7 bases and J by 8 bases, and 11 bases separated the two germline ends. Written as DNA, the CDR3 is TGCAGTGTCAGCCGAGGGGAAAAACTGTTTTTT. This codes for CSVSRGEKLFF.

The chain is built from TRBV19 and TRBJ1-1; D not certain. The CDR3 sequence is 16 residues long. Germline V gives CDR1 LNHDA, CDR2 SQIVND (reference sequence). Trimming cost V 0 bases and J 4 bases, with 15 bases left between them. CDR3 protein: CASSIDGPSGGTEAFF. CDR3 DNA: TGTGCCAGTAGTATAGACGGGCCTTCGGGAGGCACTGAAGCTTTCTTT.

The rearrangement links TRBV15 to TRBJ1-5, with a possible D match to TRBD1 (5 bases). Per germline, CDR1 LNHNV and CDR2 YYDKDF (reference sequence). CDR3 length: 16 amino acids. Trimming took 1 base from V and 5 from J, leaving 15 bases between them. CDR3 region: CATSRANLGDYQPQHF. The DNA for the CDR3 is TGTGCCACCAGCAGAGCCAACCTAGGGGATTATCAGCCCCAGCATTTT.

V usage is TRBV7-8 and J usage is TRBJ2-4; D unresolved. V was trimmed by 11 bases and J by 0 bases, leaving 11 bases between them. The CDR3 covers 13 residues. The germline CDR1 and CDR2 sequences are SGHVS and FQNEAQ. In nucleotides, the CDR3 is TGTGCCGCTGGGCCATTAGCCAAAAACATTCAGTACTTC. It codes for CAAGPLAKNIQYF.

The chain combines TRBV2 with TRBJ1-2; 7 nucleotides line up with TRBD1. Trimming at V came to 1 base and at J to 4 bases, leaving 6 bases not matched to a gene. The V gene's germline CDR1 is SNHLY and CDR2 FYNNEI. The CDR3 sequence is 15 residues long. The CDR3 region has the DNA TGTGCCAGCAGTGAAGGTGGAGGGGGCGCCTATGGCTACACCTTC. Translating it yields CASSEGGGGAYGYTF.